This T cell receptor (beta chain) was sequenced for a study of shared clonotypes between healthy human individuals. Trimming left V 4 bases short and J 0 bases short, with 13 bases between. The germline gives CDR1 LGHNA, CDR2 YNFKEQ. The CDR3 contains 15 residues. Assay: immunoSEQ multiplex PCR; the TCRdb copy retains only in-frame clones and omits some. Here the sample spans fewer than 550,000 clones, approximately 79% being singletons. This sequence joins TRBV4-2 and TRBJ2-7; TRBD1 is a possible D gene (5 bases). The origin of this receptor is a woman in her 40s in good health. Some clones in this sample may be carry-over from other donors' samples. The sample consisted of PBMCs. CDR3 sequence (DNA): TGTGCCAGCAGCCTCCGAGACAGAGCCTCCTACGAGCAGTACTTC. Translating it yields CASSLRDRASYEQYF.